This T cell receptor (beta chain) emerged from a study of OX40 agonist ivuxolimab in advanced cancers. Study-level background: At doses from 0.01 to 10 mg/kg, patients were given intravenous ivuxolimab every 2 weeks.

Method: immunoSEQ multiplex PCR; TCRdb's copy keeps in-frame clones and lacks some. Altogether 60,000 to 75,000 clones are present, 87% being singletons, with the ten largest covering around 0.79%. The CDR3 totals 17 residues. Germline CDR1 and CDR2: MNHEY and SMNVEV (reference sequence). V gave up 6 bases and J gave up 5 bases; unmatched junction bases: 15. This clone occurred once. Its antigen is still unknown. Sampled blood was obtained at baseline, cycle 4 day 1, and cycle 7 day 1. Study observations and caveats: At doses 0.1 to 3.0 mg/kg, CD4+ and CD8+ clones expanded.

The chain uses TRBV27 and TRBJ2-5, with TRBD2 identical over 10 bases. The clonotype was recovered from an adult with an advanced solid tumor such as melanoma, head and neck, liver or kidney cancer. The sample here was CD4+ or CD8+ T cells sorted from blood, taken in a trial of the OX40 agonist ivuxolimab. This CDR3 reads CASSSEREGLLRETQYF. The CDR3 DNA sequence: TGTGCCAGCAGCAGTGAGCGGGAGGGCTTGTTGAGGGAGACCCAGTACTTC.